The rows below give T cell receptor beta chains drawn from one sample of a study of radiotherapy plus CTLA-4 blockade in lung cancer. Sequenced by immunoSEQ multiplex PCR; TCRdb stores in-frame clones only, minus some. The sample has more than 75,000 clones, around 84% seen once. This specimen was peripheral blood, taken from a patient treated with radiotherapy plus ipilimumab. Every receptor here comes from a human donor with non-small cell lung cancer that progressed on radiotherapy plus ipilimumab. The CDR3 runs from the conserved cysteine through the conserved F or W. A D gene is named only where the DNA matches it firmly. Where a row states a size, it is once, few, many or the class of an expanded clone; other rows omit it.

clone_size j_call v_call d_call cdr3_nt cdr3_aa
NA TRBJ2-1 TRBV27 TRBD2 TGTGCCAGCAGGGGACTAGCGGGAAACAATGAGCAGTTCTTC CASRGLAGNNEQFF
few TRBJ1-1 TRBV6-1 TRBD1 TGTGCCAGCCAGATGGACAGGGCGAACACTGAAGCTTTCTTT CASQMDRANTEAFF
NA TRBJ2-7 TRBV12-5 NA TGTGCTAGTGGTTTGCCAATAGTACCATACCTCTCCTACGAGCAGTACTTC CASGLPIVPYLSYEQYF
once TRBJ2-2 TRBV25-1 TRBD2 TGTGCCAGCAGCGCCGGGACTAGCGGGTGGTACACCGGGGAGCTGTTTTTT CASSAGTSGWYTGELFF
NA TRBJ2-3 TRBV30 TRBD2 TGTGCCTGGAGTAGGGACGGGAGGGCCACAGATACGCAGTATTTT CAWSRDGRATDTQYF
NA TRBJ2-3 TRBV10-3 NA TGTGCCATCGCAGGACAAGACACGCAGTATTTT CAIAGQDTQYF
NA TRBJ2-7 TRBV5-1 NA TGCGCCAGCAGCTTGGCCGGAGTCTCCTACGAGCAGTACTTC CASSLAGVSYEQYF
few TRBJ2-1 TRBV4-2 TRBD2 TGTGCCAGCAGCCAAGATTCGGGGCTAGCGGGAGGGGATGAGCAGTTCTTC CASSQDSGLAGGDEQFF
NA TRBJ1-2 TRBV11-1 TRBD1 TGTGCCAGCAGCTCACAGACAGGGGACTATGGCTACACCTTC CASSSQTGDYGYTF
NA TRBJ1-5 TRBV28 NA TGTGCCAGCAGTTTCGCGGGGGGAGGGAGCAATCAGCCCCAGCATTTT CASSFAGGGSNQPQHF
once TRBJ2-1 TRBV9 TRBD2 TGTGCCAGCAGCGTAGAGGGGACTAGCGGCGATGAGCAGTTCTTC CASSVEGTSGDEQFF
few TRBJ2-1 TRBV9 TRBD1 TGTGCCAGCAGCGCGCAGGGGGCGCGGAGTGAGCAGTTCTTC CASSAQGARSEQFF
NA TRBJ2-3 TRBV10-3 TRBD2 TGTGCCATCAGTGATAGCGGGAGGGCCTCTAGCACAGATACGCAGTATTTT CAISDSGRASSTDTQYF
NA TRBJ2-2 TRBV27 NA TGTGCCAGCACCCCCTTAAGCGGAGCGAACACCGGGGAGCTGTTTTTT CASTPLSGANTGELFF
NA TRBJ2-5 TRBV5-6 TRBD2 TGTGCCAGCAGCTTGGCGGGAGGGCGAGAGACCCAGTACTTC CASSLAGGRETQYF
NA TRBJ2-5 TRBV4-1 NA TGCGCCAGCAGCCAAGTGTCAGCGGCGTACCAAGAGACCCAGTACTTC CASSQVSAAYQETQYF